Following are 29 T cell receptor beta chains from one sample sequenced in a study of shared clonotypes between healthy human individuals. Sequencing was performed with immunoSEQ multiplex PCR; in TCRdb, only in-frame clones are kept and a portion is missing. The sample gives fewer than 3 million clones, less than 95% of which show up once; about 0.41% is in the top ten. Source material: naive CD4+ T cells from PBMCs. Described subset: CD45RA+ positively selected. The receptor source for this set is a young man in good health. Some clones in this sample may be carry-over from other donors' samples.

The rearrangement links TRBV28 to TRBJ2-1, with D possibly being TRBD2 (5 bases). This CDR3 contains 14 residues. The V and J ends lost 2 bases and 3 bases respectively, with 8 bases between them. The germline gives CDR1 MDHEN, CDR2 SYDVKM. This CDR3 reads CASSLEDFYNEQFF. The CDR3 nucleotides are TGTGCCAGCAGTTTAGAGGACTTCTACAATGAGCAGTTCTTC.

V gene TRBV9 combines with J gene TRBJ2-1; 10 bases line up with TRBD1. This CDR3 region has 16 residues. Per germline, CDR1 SGDLS and CDR2 YYNGEE. After removal of 3 bases from V and 2 bases from J, the junction contained 5 bases not matched to a gene. CDR3 protein: CASSGQGANAYNEQFF. The CDR3 region has the DNA TGTGCCAGCAGCGGACAGGGGGCTAATGCCTACAATGAGCAGTTCTTC.

Of note for this clone: Other DNA sequences from this sample encode an identical CDR3 as well. The genes are TRBV28 and TRBJ2-1; 10 nucleotides line up with TRBD2. Per the germline V gene, CDR1 is MDHEN and CDR2 is SYDVKM. The CDR3 contains 16 residues. V gave up 5 bases and J gave up 3 bases; unmatched junction bases: 7. CDR3 bases: TGTGCCAGCAGTCTTGGGTTAGCGGGAGGCTACAATGAGCAGTTCTTC. It translates to CASSLGLAGGYNEQFF.

The count of this clone is one. The rearrangement links TRBV7-9 to TRBJ1-4, with D perhaps TRBD1 (6 bases). This CDR3 comprises 17 residues. V shed 5 bases and J shed 3 bases, with 19 bases lying between them. Germline V gene lookup returns CDR1 SEHNR and CDR2 FQNEAQ (reference sequence). The CDR3 here is CASSPYITGTANEKLFF. CDR3 bases: TGTGCCAGCAGCCCTTACATTACAGGGACGGCTAATGAAAAACTGTTTTTT.

The V call is TRBV10-3, the J call TRBJ1-1; D remains unclear. The CDR3 covers 13 residues. V was clipped by 1 base and J by 5 bases, with 8 bases between them. The germline V gene encodes CDR1 ENHRY and CDR2 SYGVKD. The CDR3 DNA sequence: TGTGCCATCAGTGAGTTGGCGGGAACTGAAGCTTTCTTT. This codes for CAISELAGTEAFF.

Remarks on this clone: The sample holds other DNA sequences that translate to the same CDR3. The chain recombines TRBV6-1 with TRBJ2-5, with D possibly being TRBD1 (6 bases). V was cut by 0 bases and J by 5 bases, with 7 bases left in between. This CDR3 region has 13 residues. Germline-derived CDR1 and CDR2 are MNHNS and SASEGT. CDR3 DNA: TGTGCCAGCAGTGAAGCGAGGGGGGAGACCCAGTACTTC. This gives the protein CASSEARGETQYF.

The CDR3 is CASSEGALGSTEAFF. Here the CDR3 DNA reads TGTGCCAGCAGTGAGGGGGCCCTAGGAAGTACTGAAGCTTTCTTT. This chain uses TRBV6-1 with TRBJ1-1, with D perhaps matching TRBD1 (6 bases). The CDR3 loop spans 15 amino acids. The germline V gene encodes CDR1 MNHNS and CDR2 SASEGT. V was cut by 3 bases and J by 5 bases, with 16 bases left in between.

This chain uses TRBV9 with TRBJ2-7; 10 bases are a match to TRBD2. Germline lookup yields CDR1 SGDLS and CDR2 YYNGEE. The length of the CDR3 is 15 residues. The junction had 3 bases not matched to a gene; V was cut back by 0 bases and J by 3 bases. This CDR3 reads CASSVAASGGYEQYF. In DNA form, the CDR3 reads TGTGCCAGCAGCGTAGCAGCTAGCGGGGGCTACGAGCAGTACTTC.

J is TRBJ2-3 and V is TRBV7-3; 13 bases line up with TRBD2. CDR3 length equals 15 residues. V lost 7 bases, J lost 6 bases, and 7 bases stayed unmatched. CDR1 and CDR2 (germline): SGHTA, FQGTGA. The CDR3 DNA follows: TGTGCCAGCACCCTACTAGCGGGAGGGCCGGATACGCAGTATTTT. The encoded protein is CASTLLAGGPDTQYF.

The V gene is TRBV10-2, the J gene TRBJ2-1; 12 positions match TRBD2. This CDR3 region has 22 residues. The trim removed 1 base at V and 0 bases at J, leaving 16 bases unmatched. Germline loops: CDR1 WSHSY, CDR2 SAAADI. CDR3 loop: CASSEYRFRLAGANRSYNEQFF. CDR3 nucleotides: TGCGCCAGCAGTGAGTACAGGTTTAGACTAGCGGGAGCCAATCGCTCCTACAATGAGCAGTTCTTC.

In DNA form, the CDR3 reads TGTGCCAGCAGTCGGGCGGGACTCCGCTCCTACAATGAGCAGTTCTTC. Encoded protein: CASSRAGLRSYNEQFF. The chain uses TRBV7-2 and TRBJ2-1; D may be TRBD2 (6 bases). V lost 6 bases and J 0 bases, leaving 15 bases between the germline ends. In germline, CDR1 is SGHTA, CDR2 FQGNSA. The CDR3 consists of 16 residues.

The chain uses TRBV5-1 and TRBJ2-7, with D possibly matching TRBD1 (6 bases). The CDR3 is 15 residues long. Trimming shortened V by 5 bases and J by 6 bases, and 21 bases separated the two germline ends. Germline CDR1 and CDR2: SGHRS and YFSETQ. CDR3 in amino acids: CASSPEDSLRSEQYF. In nucleotides, the CDR3 is TGCGCCAGCAGTCCTGAGGACAGCCTAAGGAGCGAGCAGTACTTC.

V and J are TRBV5-3 and TRBJ2-1; 9 bases align to TRBD2. TRBV5-3 is flagged as an ORF with uncertain function. The V gene end was trimmed by 0 bases and the J gene end by 2 bases; junction bases not matched to a gene: 3. This CDR3 spans 16 amino acids. DNA of the CDR3: TGTGCCAGAAGCTTGGGTCCTAGCGGGACCTACAATGAGCAGTTCTTC. This codes for CARSLGPSGTYNEQFF.

The chain links TRBV2 to TRBJ2-7; 8 bases match TRBD2. Germline-derived CDR1 and CDR2 are SNHLY and FYNNEI. V lost 3 bases to trimming and J lost 5 bases; unmatched junction nucleotides: 9. The CDR3 runs 15 residues. Here the CDR3 DNA reads TGTGCCAGCAGTGAGCGGGAGGTGGTTAGGAACGAGCAGTACTTC. It yields the protein CASSEREVVRNEQYF.

This clone was seen just once. V usage is TRBV18 and J usage is TRBJ2-7, with D perhaps matching TRBD2 (6 bases). The CDR3 length is 17 residues. Trimming cost V 3 bases and J 6 bases, with 24 bases left between them. Germline V gives CDR1 KGHSH, CDR2 LQKENI. In nucleotides, the CDR3 is TGTGCCAGCTCACCTGGGACTCGTCCCTCCCTCAAAGGCGAGCAGTACTTC. It yields the protein CASSPGTRPSLKGEQYF. The variable domain in full, completed from reference TRBV18 and TRBJ2-7, reads NAGVMQNPRHLVRRRGQEARLRCSPMKGHSHVYWYRQLPEEGLKFMVYLQKENIIDESGMPKERFSAEFPKEGPSILRIQQVVRGDSAAYFCASSPGTRPSLKGEQYFGPGTRLTVT.

The gene calls are TRBV5-1 and TRBJ2-3; D is perhaps TRBD1 (6 bases). The germline V gene has CDR1 SGHRS and CDR2 YFSETQ. Trimming removed 4 bases from V and 2 bases from J, with 17 bases in between. The CDR3 has 16 amino acids. CDR3 in amino acids: CASSKGETGPTDTQYF. In nucleotides, the CDR3 is TGCGCCAGCAGCAAGGGAGAGACAGGACCCACAGATACGCAGTATTTT.

The chain uses TRBV5-1 and TRBJ1-4; 10 positions agree with TRBD1. CDR3 length: 16 amino acids. V lost 0 bases, J lost 6 bases, and 5 bases stayed unmatched. Germline assignment: CDR1 SGHRS and CDR2 YFSETQ. CDR3: CASSLATGQGYEKLFF. In DNA, the CDR3 is TGCGCCAGCAGCTTGGCCACGGGACAGGGGTATGAAAAACTGTTTTTT.

Here the CDR3 reads CASSPSLGVTGELFF. CDR3 in DNA: TGTGCCAGCTCACCTAGTCTCGGGGTCACCGGGGAGCTGTTTTTT. The J gene is TRBJ2-2, the V gene TRBV18, with D perhaps matching TRBD2 (5 bases). With 3 bases removed from V and 4 bases from J, the gap between germline ends came to 12 bases. Germline-derived CDR1 and CDR2 are KGHSH and LQKENI. The CDR3 loop spans 15 amino acids.

V gene TRBV5-6 combines with J gene TRBJ1-5; D may be TRBD1 (6 bases). The CDR3 sequence is 14 residues long. Germline assignment: CDR1 SGHDT and CDR2 YYEEEE. With 4 bases removed from V and 6 bases from J, the gap between germline ends came to 14 bases. The CDR3 is CASSRSGARQPQHF. The CDR3 bases are TGTGCCAGCAGCCGGTCGGGGGCGCGTCAGCCCCAGCATTTT. The variable domain in full, completed from reference TRBV5-6 and TRBJ1-5, reads DAGVTQSPTHLIKTRGQQVTLRCSPKSGHDTVSWYQQALGQGPQFIFQYYEEEERQRGNFPDRFSGHQFPNYSSELNVNALLLGDSALYLCASSRSGARQPQHFGDGTRLSIL.

This chain connects TRBV7-2 to TRBJ1-2; no definite D call. Per the germline V gene, CDR1 is SGHTA and CDR2 is FQGNSA. The CDR3 has 16 amino acids. Trimming took 1 base from V and 4 from J, leaving 16 bases between them. The chain's CDR3 is CASSLDSMGAGYGYTF. CDR3 nucleotide sequence: TGTGCCAGCAGCTTAGATTCCATGGGTGCGGGCTATGGCTACACCTTC.

Turning to this clone: This specimen includes other DNA sequences encoding the same CDR3. The J gene is TRBJ1-2, the V gene TRBV9; 10 positions agree with TRBD1. The ends lost 0 bases at V and 5 bases at J; junction bases unmatched: 1. CDR3 length: 14 residues. From germline, CDR1 is SGDLS and CDR2 YYNGEE. The DNA for the CDR3 is TGTGCCAGCAGCGTAGGGGACAGGGGATATGGCTACACCTTC. This gives the protein CASSVGDRGYGYTF.

The chain couples TRBV5-6 to TRBJ2-3; D gene uncertain. This CDR3 is 15 amino acids long. V shed 0 bases and J shed 2 bases, with 10 bases lying between them. Germline V CDR1 and CDR2: SGHDT, YYEEEE. The chain's CDR3 is CASSLGTQFTDTQYF. The CDR3 nucleotides are TGTGCCAGCAGCTTGGGAACGCAGTTCACAGATACGCAGTATTTT.

The chain links TRBV5-6 to TRBJ1-2; no clear D gene. The V end lost 0 bases, the J end lost 8 bases, and 17 bases lay between the germline ends. This CDR3 is built from 15 residues. The V gene's germline CDR1 is SGHDT and CDR2 YYEEEE. CDR3 DNA sequence: TGTGCCAGCAGCTTGGCGGCTCCCCGGGGAGGCGGCTACACCTTC. This codes for CASSLAAPRGGGYTF. Filled out from reference TRBV5-6 and TRBJ1-2, the complete variable domain reads DAGVTQSPTHLIKTRGQQVTLRCSPKSGHDTVSWYQQALGQGPQFIFQYYEEEERQRGNFPDRFSGHQFPNYSSELNVNALLLGDSALYLCASSLAAPRGGGYTFGSGTRLTVV.

J is TRBJ2-1 and V is TRBV9, with D perhaps matching TRBD2 (6 bases). This CDR3 contains 14 residues. Germline lookup yields CDR1 SGDLS and CDR2 YYNGEE. Trimming removed 4 bases at V and 0 bases at J, with 8 bases between. This chain's CDR3 is CASSFSGSYNEQFF. The CDR3 bases are TGTGCCAGCAGCTTTAGCGGCTCCTACAATGAGCAGTTCTTC.

The J gene is TRBJ1-2, the V gene TRBV13; TRBD1 aligns across 7 bases. The germline gives CDR1 PRHDT, CDR2 FYEKMQ (reference sequence). Unmatched junction bases numbered 11, after V lost 5 bases and J lost 8 bases. The CDR3 length is 14 residues. CDR3 loop: CASSPPGQAVGYTF. CDR3 nucleotide sequence: TGTGCCAGCAGCCCCCCCGGACAGGCGGTGGGCTACACCTTC.

The rearrangement links TRBV7-3 to TRBJ2-1; the D gene is possibly TRBD2 (5 bases). Germline CDR1 SGHTA, CDR2 FQGTGA. The V gene lost 0 bases and the J gene lost 8 bases, with 11 bases spanning the gap. This CDR3 comprises 14 residues. CDR3 amino acids: CASSLTGEKHEQFF. CDR3 sequence (DNA): TGTGCCAGCAGCTTAACGGGAGAAAAGCATGAGCAGTTCTTC.

The chain is built from TRBV6-1 and TRBJ1-2, with TRBD1 identical over 7 bases. Germline V CDR1 and CDR2: MNHNS, SASEGT. Germline trimming cut 5 bases from V and 1 base from J; bases unmatched to any gene: 7. The CDR3 spans 15 residues. In DNA form, the CDR3 reads TGTGCCAGCAGTAAATCCGGGACAGATAACTATGGCTACACCTTC. Its protein product is CASSKSGTDNYGYTF.

V gene TRBV28 combines with J gene TRBJ2-7, with TRBD1 matching over 7 bases. There are 14 residues in the CDR3. V was pared by 5 bases and J by 3 bases, with 7 bases of the junction left unmatched. Germline CDR1 MDHEN, CDR2 SYDVKM. This chain's CDR3 is CASSLQGWYYEQYF. CDR3 nucleotide sequence: TGTGCCAGCAGTCTACAGGGGTGGTACTACGAGCAGTACTTC. The whole variable domain, remainder taken from reference TRBV28 and TRBJ2-7, is DVKVTQSSRYLVKRTGEKVFLECVQDMDHENMFWYRQDPGLGLRLIYFSYDVKMKEKGDIPEGYSVSREKKERFSLILESASTNQTSMYLCASSLQGWYYEQYFGPGTRLTVT.

The chain uses TRBV4-2 and TRBJ2-1, with TRBD2 matching over 9 bases. The V gene end was trimmed by 2 bases and the J gene end by 5 bases; junction bases not matched to a gene: 13. CDR1 and CDR2 from the germline V gene are LGHNA and YNFKEQ. CDR3 length: 18 residues. The CDR3 coding sequence is TGTGCCAGCAGCCAATGGGGGACAACCGGGACTAGCCACAATGAGCAGTTCTTC. Translating it yields CASSQWGTTGTSHNEQFF.